The present entry profiles one T cell receptor beta chain with its context. The CDR3 extends over 15 amino acids. Deletions cut 4 bases from V and 4 bases from J, with 17 bases between. Looked up from germline, CDR1 is SGHNT and CDR2 is YYREEE (reference sequence). Methods used by the authors: Reference gene primer amplification yielded estimated nucleated cell counts. Here immunoSEQ multiplex PCR was the method, and the copy in TCRdb shows in-frame clones only, minus some. V and J calls and clone size come straight from that table; D and trimming were deduced from the DNA. The table lists roughly 70,000 clones, approximately 90% of them singletons. The sample originates from a study of blood T cell repertoires in COVID-19. Across the whole study: Whether acute or convalescent, the COVID-19 samples came from the United States, Italy and Spain. Sources were T cells, B-cell-depleted T cells, or PBMCs; the material itself was cDNA or gDNA.

This chain links TRBV5-4 with TRBJ2-5; maybe TRBD2 (6 bases). Material for sequencing was peripheral blood. The TCR was taken from an older man with acute or convalescent COVID-19. The CDR3 DNA reads TGTGCCAGCAGCCCGAGTGGAGGGAACGTAGAGACCCAGTACTTC. It encodes CASSPSGGNVETQYF.